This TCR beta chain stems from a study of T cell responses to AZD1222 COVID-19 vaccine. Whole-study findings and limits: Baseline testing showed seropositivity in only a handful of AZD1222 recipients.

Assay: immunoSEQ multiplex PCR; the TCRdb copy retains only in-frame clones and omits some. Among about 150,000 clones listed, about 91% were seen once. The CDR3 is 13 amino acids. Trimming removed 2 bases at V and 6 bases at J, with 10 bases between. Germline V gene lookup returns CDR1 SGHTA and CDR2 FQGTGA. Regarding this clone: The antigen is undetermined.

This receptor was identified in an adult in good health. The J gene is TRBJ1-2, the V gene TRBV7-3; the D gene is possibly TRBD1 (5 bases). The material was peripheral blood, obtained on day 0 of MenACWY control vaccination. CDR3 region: CASSLSGLNGYTF. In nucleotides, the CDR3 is TGTGCCAGCAGCTTATCGGGGCTCAATGGCTACACCTTC.